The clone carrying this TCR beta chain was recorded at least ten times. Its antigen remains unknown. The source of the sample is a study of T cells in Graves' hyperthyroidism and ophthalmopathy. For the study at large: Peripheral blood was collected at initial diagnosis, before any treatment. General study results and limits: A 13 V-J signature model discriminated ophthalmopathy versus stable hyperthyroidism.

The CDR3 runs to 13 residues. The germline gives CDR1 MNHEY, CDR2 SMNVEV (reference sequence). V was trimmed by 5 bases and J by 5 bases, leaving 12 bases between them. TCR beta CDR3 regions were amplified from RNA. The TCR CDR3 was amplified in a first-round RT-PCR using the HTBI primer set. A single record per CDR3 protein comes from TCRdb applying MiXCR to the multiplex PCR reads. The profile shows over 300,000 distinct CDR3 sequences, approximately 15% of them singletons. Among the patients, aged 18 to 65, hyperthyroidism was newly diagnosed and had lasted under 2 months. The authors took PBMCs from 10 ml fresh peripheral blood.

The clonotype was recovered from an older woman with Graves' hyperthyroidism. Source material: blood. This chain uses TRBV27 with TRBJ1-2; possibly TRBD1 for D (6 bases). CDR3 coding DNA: TGTGCCAGCAGTGCAAGGGGGTGGTATGGCTACACCTTC. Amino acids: CASSARGWYGYTF.